This T cell receptor beta chain stems from a study of blood T cell repertoires in COVID-19 (dated by TCRdb to 2019 to 2021). Looking at the study overall: Collaborator samples came from the United States, Italy and Spain and covered acute and convalescent phases of COVID-19. The prospective study material was composed of cDNA or gDNA derived from T cells, B-cell-depleted T cells, or PBMCs. The dataset comprised deeply sampled blood TCRbeta repertoires from subjects exposed to, actively infected with, or recovered from COVID-19. A freely available public database, intended as a resource for researchers studying the immune response to SARS-CoV-2, is where the repertoires were released. The samples were drawn from two sources: the first 160 participants of the ongoing ImmuneRACE study, and 1,254 subjects contributed by 6 global collaborators. Sample metadata almost always included a de-identified subject ID, COVID-19 status, age in years and sex. Where available, HLA class I and class II types were taken from metadata supplied by the sample provider and were not determined by assay-based typing.

Summary of the overall study and its limitations: How much clinical and demographic metadata was included differed by source and by participant, and the metadata was provided uncurated.

The immunoSEQ Assay, a bias-controlled multiplex PCR, was used to amplify TCRbeta CDR3 regions from genomic DNA. Concerning the study's data processing: The number of nucleated cells in each sample was estimated from the amplification of reference gene primers within the assay. To quantify the absolute abundance of each unique TCRbeta CDR3 rearrangement, sequence reads were collapsed and filtered. Productive Simpson clonality was computed per sample as the square root of Simpson's diversity index over productive rearrangements. This immuneACCESS table, as held by TCRdb, lists in-frame sequences with V and J called but not all clones. Of the missing ones, under half trace to an unresolved V gene in checked studies; the others have no known cause. The D gene and trimming were derived from the DNA, and the V and J assignments and clone size from that table. A total of over 200,000 clones appear in this sample, over 75% of them only once. The leading ten clones occupy roughly 4.9% of the sample.

The sample holds a few counts of this clone. The clone's antigen remains unknown. The junction departs from germline at one end; a sequencing error may be responsible. Whole blood was collected in K2EDTA tubes by collaborating institutions according to the institutions' own protocols. For TCRbeta analysis, collaborators shipped samples as frozen whole blood, isolated PBMCs, or DNA extracted from either of those sample types. The clonotype originates from a human donor in a cohort sampled during active COVID-19. The sample was peripheral blood.

The CDR3 amino acid sequence is: CASSDEGTYSEQFF. The nucleotides are TGTGCCAGCAGTGATGAAGGGACTTACAGTGAGCAGTTCTTC. This chain joins TRBV6-1 to TRBJ2-1, and possibly TRBD2, on 6 matching bases. Sequences MNHNS (CDR1) and SASEGT (CDR2) are obtained from the germline V gene. The CDR3 numbers 14 residues from cysteine through phenylalanine. The DNA shown is the 42-base CDR3, in frame from base 1.